A single sample is the source of the 16 T cell receptor beta chains below, sequenced in a study of early stage breast cancer tumors. Repertoires were generated with immunoSEQ multiplex PCR, while TCRdb's copy carries only in-frame clones and drops some. Of about 6,000 clones in the sample, approximately 78% were seen once. Specimen: normal breast tissue next to the tumor. These receptors were taken from a person aged 65 to 85 with breast cancer.

The rearrangement joins TRBV5-1 to TRBJ2-2; possibly TRBD1 for D (5 bases). Trimming pared 4 bases from V and 0 bases from J, leaving 10 bases between. Per germline, CDR1 SGHRS and CDR2 YFSETQ. The CDR3 covers 15 residues. For the CDR3, the DNA is TGCGCCAGCAGCCTCGGACAACCGAACACCGGGGAGCTGTTTTTT. Translating it yields CASSLGQPNTGELFF.

This clone occurred a few times. The chain has TRBV6-6 and TRBJ2-7; 7 nucleotides align to TRBD1. Germline values: CDR1 MNHNY, CDR2 SVGAGI (reference sequence). This CDR3 region has 13 residues. Losses at the gene ends were 4 bases for V and 1 base for J; bases not matched to a gene: 1. The DNA of the CDR3 is TGTGCCAGCAGTTGGGGACAGTCCTACGAGCAGTACTTC. Protein sequence: CASSWGQSYEQYF.

The chain uses TRBV19 and TRBJ1-1; 10 bases are shared with TRBD1. V dropped 4 bases and J dropped 5; count of bases not matched to a gene: 4. Germline values: CDR1 LNHDA, CDR2 SQIVND (reference sequence). This CDR3 is 14 amino acids long. CDR3: CASSRDRGRTEAFF. In nucleotides, the CDR3 is TGTGCCAGTAGTAGGGACAGGGGACGGACTGAAGCTTTCTTT.

This chain links TRBV2 with TRBJ1-2; TRBD1 agrees at 11 bases. CDR1 is SNHLY, CDR2 FYNNEI, per germline. There are 16 residues in the CDR3. After removal of 6 bases from V and 4 bases from J, the junction contained 10 bases not matched to a gene. In nucleotides, the CDR3 is TGTGCCAGCAGACTTGAAGGGACAGGGGGGCTCTATGGCTACACCTTC. This translates into CASRLEGTGGLYGYTF.

In this sample, this clone turned up a few times. This chain connects TRBV11-1 to TRBJ1-5; tentatively, D is TRBD1 (6 bases). CDR1 and CDR2 from the germline V gene are SGHAT and FQDESV (reference sequence). The CDR3 length is 14 residues. V was clipped by 5 bases and J by 1 base, with 9 bases between them. Here the CDR3 DNA reads TGTGCCAGCAGCATAGACAGGAGCAATCAGCCCCAGCATTTT. Its translation is CASSIDRSNQPQHF.

The chain links TRBV19 to TRBJ2-7, with D tentatively TRBD1 (5 bases). V lost 8 bases to trimming and J lost 3 bases, with 11 bases between them. This CDR3 is built from 12 residues. Germline V gene lookup returns CDR1 LNHDA and CDR2 SQIVND (reference sequence). This CDR3 is CASGQGIYEQYF. For the CDR3, the DNA is TGTGCCAGTGGCCAGGGTATCTACGAGCAGTACTTC.

This rearrangement joins TRBV29-1 to TRBJ2-5; possible D gene TRBD1, 5 bases. Germline V gene data show CDR1 as SQVTM and CDR2 as ANQGSEA. The CDR3 consists of 12 residues. V gave up 4 bases and J gave up 2 bases, with 8 bases separating them. DNA of the CDR3: TGCAGCGTTGTCCGGACACAAGAGACCCAGTACTTC. Its translation is CSVVRTQETQYF.

The gene calls are TRBV19 and TRBJ2-4; D perhaps matches TRBD1 (5 bases). The CDR3 runs 15 residues. Per the germline V gene, CDR1 is LNHDA and CDR2 is SQIVND (reference sequence). The V end lost 6 bases, the J end lost 6 bases, and 18 bases lay between the germline ends. CDR3 coding DNA: TGTGCCAGTAGCCCCCCGGGTGGGCAGGGAAACATTCAGTACTTC. It translates to CASSPPGGQGNIQYF.

V and J are TRBV14 and TRBJ1-2, with a tentative D call TRBD1 (6 bases). The CDR3 extends over 14 amino acids. V lost 4 bases and J lost 3, with 12 bases in between. Per the germline V gene, CDR1 is SGHDN and CDR2 is FVKESK. CDR3 coding DNA: TGTGCCAGCAGCCCGACAGGCGGCTACTATGGCTACACCTTC. It yields the protein CASSPTGGYYGYTF.

The genes are TRBV4-1 and TRBJ1-4; D unclear. The CDR3 totals 14 residues. CDR1 is MGHRA and CDR2 is YSYEKL in the germline V gene. V lost 4 bases, J lost 13 bases, and 19 bases lay in between. DNA of the CDR3: TGCGCCAGCAGCCCCGCGGGGTCCCGGGAGGCACTGTTTTTT. This encodes CASSPAGSREALFF.

This rearrangement joins TRBV5-1 to TRBJ2-7; D unresolved. The CDR3 extends over 12 amino acids. V was shortened by 4 bases and J by 3 bases, with 8 bases between the two germline ends. From germline, CDR1 is SGHRS and CDR2 YFSETQ. Written as DNA, the CDR3 is TGCGCCAGCAGCGATGCTAACTACGAGCAGTACTTC. It is translated as CASSDANYEQYF.

The J gene is TRBJ2-2, the V gene TRBV19, with 8 positions matching TRBD2. The junction had 7 bases not matched to a gene; V was cut back by 7 bases and J by 3 bases. The CDR3 spans 15 residues. CDR1 is LNHDA and CDR2 is SQIVND in the germline V gene (reference sequence). The CDR3 spells CASILGGRYTGELFF. The CDR3 DNA reads as TGTGCCAGTATTTTAGGCGGGAGGTACACCGGGGAGCTGTTTTTT.

The chain combines TRBV11-2 with TRBJ2-5; the match to TRBD2 covers 16 bases. The CDR3 runs 16 residues. The germline gives CDR1 SGHAT, CDR2 FQNNGV. J was trimmed by 5 bases and V by 6 bases; bases with no gene match: 6. The CDR3 spells CASSKGLAGGHETQYF. In DNA form, the CDR3 reads TGTGCCAGCAGTAAGGGACTAGCGGGGGGGCACGAGACCCAGTACTTC.

The rearrangement links TRBV9 to TRBJ1-2; tentative D call: TRBD1 (6 bases). Trimming left V 2 bases short and J 4 bases short, with 15 bases between. CDR3 length: 15 residues. The germline V gene has CDR1 SGDLS and CDR2 YYNGEE. In nucleotides, the CDR3 is TGTGCCAGCAGCGTCCTATCACAGGGTTTCTATGGCTACACCTTC. Protein product: CASSVLSQGFYGYTF.

The genes are TRBV6-5 and TRBJ1-2; 7 nucleotides line up with TRBD1. Looked up from germline, CDR1 is MNHEY and CDR2 is SVGAGI. V lost 4 bases and J lost 2; bases outside the gene matches: 4. The CDR3 length is 14 residues. The CDR3 is CASSSTGWNYGYTF. The CDR3 DNA reads TGTGCCAGCAGTTCGACAGGGTGGAACTATGGCTACACCTTC.

The CDR3 bases are TGTGCCAGCGCCCCAGGAACTGAAGCTTTCTTT. Protein product: CASAPGTEAFF. The chain couples TRBV28 to TRBJ1-1; D is ambiguous. The CDR3 extends over 11 amino acids. Germline CDR1 MDHEN, CDR2 SYDVKM. V lost 8 bases to trimming and J lost 5 bases, with 9 bases between them.